This T cell receptor beta chain was sequenced during a study of early T cells in non-severe SARS-CoV-2 infection. Ten or more counts support this clonotype. TCRdb reprocessed the 5' RACE reads with MiXCR, giving one entry per CDR3 protein. The sample lists around 67,000 distinct CDR3 sequences; about 10% were seen once. CDR3 length equals 12 residues. Germline V CDR1 and CDR2: KGHSH, LQKENI. Trimming stripped 2 bases from V and 8 bases from J, with 8 bases between. The V gene is TRBV18, the J gene TRBJ2-3; D is unclear. The receptor comes from an adult who was a healthcare worker with PCR-confirmed SARS-CoV-2 infection or an uninfected control (not recorded which). The sequenced sample was whole blood, obtained at baseline. In DNA, the CDR3 is TGTGCCAGCTCACCAGGGTCAGTTACGCAGTATTTT. Translation gives CASSPGSVTQYF.